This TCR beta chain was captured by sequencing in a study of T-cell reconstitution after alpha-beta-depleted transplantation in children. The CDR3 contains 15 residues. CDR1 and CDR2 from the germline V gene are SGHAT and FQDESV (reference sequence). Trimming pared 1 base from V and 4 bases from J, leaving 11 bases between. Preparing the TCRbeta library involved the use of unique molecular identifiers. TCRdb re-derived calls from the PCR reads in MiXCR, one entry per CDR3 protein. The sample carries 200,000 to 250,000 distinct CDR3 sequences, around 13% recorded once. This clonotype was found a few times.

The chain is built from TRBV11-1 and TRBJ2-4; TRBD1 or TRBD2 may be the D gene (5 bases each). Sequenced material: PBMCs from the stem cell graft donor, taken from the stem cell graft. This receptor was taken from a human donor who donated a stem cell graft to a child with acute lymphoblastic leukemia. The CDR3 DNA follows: TGTGCCAGCAGCTTAGGACCGGGACCGAAAAACATTCAGTACTTC. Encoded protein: CASSLGPGPKNIQYF. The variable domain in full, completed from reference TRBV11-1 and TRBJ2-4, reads EAEVAQSPRYKITEKSQAVAFWCDPISGHATLYWYRQILGQGPELLVQFQDESVVDDSQLPKDRFSAERLKGVDSTLKIQPAELGDSAMYLCASSLGPGPKNIQYFGAGTRLSVL.